Given below is one TCR beta chain in context. The sample originates from a study of sequential checkpoint blockade in melanoma. Clones were read by immunoSEQ multiplex PCR, and TCRdb kept only the in-frame ones, dropping some. The table includes 9,500 to 11,000 clones, about three fifths detected once. The trim removed 6 bases at V and 6 bases at J, leaving 5 bases unmatched. The CDR3 covers 11 residues. The germline V gene has CDR1 DFQATT and CDR2 SNEGSKA (reference sequence). Treatment of the sample: randomized to nivolumab then ipilimumab (arm A) or the reverse (arm B). This receptor was identified in a human donor with melanoma. V is TRBV20-1 and J is TRBJ2-7, with 7 nucleotides matching TRBD2. The source was CD8+ T cells sorted from blood (inferred from file names), collected from a patient given nivolumab and ipilimumab in sequence. CDR3 DNA sequence: TGCAGTGCGCGGGCGGGAGCCGAGCAGTACTTC. Translating gives CSARAGAEQYF.